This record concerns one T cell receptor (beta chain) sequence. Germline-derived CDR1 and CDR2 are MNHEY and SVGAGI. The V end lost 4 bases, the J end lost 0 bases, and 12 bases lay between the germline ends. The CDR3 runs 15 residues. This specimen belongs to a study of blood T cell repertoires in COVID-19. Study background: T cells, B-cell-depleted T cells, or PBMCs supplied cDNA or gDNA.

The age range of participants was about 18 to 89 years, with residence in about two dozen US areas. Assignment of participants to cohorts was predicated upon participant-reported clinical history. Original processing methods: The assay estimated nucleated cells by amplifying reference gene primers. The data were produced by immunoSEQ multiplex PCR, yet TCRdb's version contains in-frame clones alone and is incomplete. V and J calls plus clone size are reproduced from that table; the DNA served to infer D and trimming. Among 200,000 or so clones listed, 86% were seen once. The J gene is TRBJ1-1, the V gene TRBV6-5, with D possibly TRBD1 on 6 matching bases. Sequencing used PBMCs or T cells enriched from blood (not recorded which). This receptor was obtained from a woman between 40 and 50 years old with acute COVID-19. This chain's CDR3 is CASSWDTFMNTEAFF. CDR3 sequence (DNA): TGTGCCAGCAGTTGGGACACCTTCATGAACACTGAAGCTTTCTTT.